Described below is a single TCR beta chain sequence and its context. The junction differs from germline at one of its ends, possibly a read error. Method: immunoSEQ multiplex PCR; TCRdb's copy keeps in-frame clones and lacks some. The profile covers 75,000 to 95,000 clones, with 70% to 90% appearing a single time and around 6% taken by the ten largest. The data originate from a study of control samples from healthy donors and cancer patients. Germline CDR1 reads SGHNT; CDR2 reads YYREEE (reference sequence). The CDR3 has 14 amino acids. Sample: blood. The TCR comes from a woman aged 45 to 65 in good health. The V gene is TRBV5-4, the J gene TRBJ2-2, with 15 nucleotides matching TRBD2. The CDR3 sequence: CASSGPGLAGGLFF. DNA of the CDR3: TGTGCCAGCAGCGGACCGGGACTAGCGGGGGGGCTGTTTTTT.